Included here is one T cell receptor beta chain sequence, with context. TCRdb independently ran MiXCR on the RT-PCR reads; one entry per CDR3 protein. Among about 680,000 distinct CDR3 sequences listed, 12% to 15% were seen once. The germline CDR1 and CDR2 sequences are PRHDT and FYEKMQ (reference sequence). This CDR3 is 16 amino acids long. V lost 3 bases to trimming and J lost 7 bases; unmatched junction nucleotides: 10. V gene TRBV13 combines with J gene TRBJ2-3; 10 bases map to TRBD1. Sequencing was performed on memory CD4+ T cells from blood. The sequence was collected from a female donor in good health, serving as a healthy control. The CDR3 sequence: CASSFSGQGIGNTQYF. CDR3 in DNA: TGTGCCAGCAGCTTTTCGGGACAGGGGATAGGGAATACGCAGTATTTT.